The clone carrying this T cell receptor (beta chain) occurred once. V lost 2 bases to trimming and J lost 1 base, with 14 bases between them. This CDR3 is built from 16 residues. Germline CDR1 reads SGHRS; CDR2 reads YFSETQ. The sample originates from a study of CD8 T cells in Susac syndrome. Random hexamers were used to reverse transcribe roughly 0.45 to 1 ug of RNA. TCRdb analysed the immunoSEQ multiplex PCR reads with MiXCR anew, one entry per CDR3 protein. This table holds more than 200,000 distinct CDR3 sequences, 93% found once. V usage is TRBV5-1 and J usage is TRBJ2-3, with D possibly TRBD1 on 5 matching bases. The clonotype originates from a human donor with multiple sclerosis. The sample taken for sequencing was CD4+ T cells from PBMCs. CDR3 sequence: CASSFRRGIGTDTQYF. CDR3 DNA sequence: TGCGCCAGCAGCTTTCGTAGGGGCATAGGCACAGATACGCAGTATTTT. Combining the CDR3 with reference TRBV5-1 and TRBJ2-3 gives the whole variable domain KAGVTQTPRYLIKTRGQQVTLSCSPISGHRSVSWYQQTPGQGLQFLFEYFSETQRNKGNFPGRFSGRQFSNSRSEMNVSTLELGDSALYLCASSFRRGIGTDTQYFGPGTRLTVL.